This T cell receptor (beta chain) was documented in a study of patients and donors after allogeneic stem cell transplantation. Each CDR3 protein gets one entry after TCRdb re-called the RT-PCR reads with MiXCR. The profile shows roughly 150,000 distinct CDR3 sequences, 24% of them singletons. This CDR3 comprises 14 residues. Deletions cut 3 bases from V and 10 bases from J, with 14 bases between. Germline CDR1 is SGHRS and CDR2 is YFSETQ. What was sequenced was blood, either unsorted or a sorted T cell fraction (not recorded which). This receptor was obtained from a human donor who was either an allogeneic HSCT recipient or a stem cell or donor lymphocyte infusion donor (not recorded which). It is not recorded whose cells these are; they may come from a transplant donor. This sequence joins TRBV5-1 and TRBJ1-6; D is ambiguous. CDR3 region: CASSSERAESPLHF. The CDR3 DNA follows: TGCGCCAGCAGCTCTGAAAGGGCGGAATCACCCCTCCACTTT. The full variable domain, rest sourced from reference TRBV5-1 and TRBJ1-6, is KAGVTQTPRYLIKTRGQQVTLSCSPISGHRSVSWYQQTPGQGLQFLFEYFSETQRNKGNFPGRFSGRQFSNSRSEMNVSTLELGDSALYLCASSSERAESPLHFGNGTRLTVT.